These 25 T cell receptor beta chains originate from one sample sequenced in a study of neurological immune-mediated disorders. One entry per CDR3 protein results from TCRdb running MiXCR on the 5' RACE reads. Of over 50,000 distinct CDR3 sequences in the sample, about 3% are singletons; the top ten hold over 5%. Sample: PBMCs. These receptors were obtained from a man aged 35 to 55 with multiple sclerosis.

This clonotype has just a few counts. The CDR3 does not end in the conserved phenylalanine or tryptophan, so this is likely a read error. This rearrangement joins TRBV2 to TRBJ2-5, with D possibly matching TRBD1 (6 bases). The CDR3 has 13 amino acids. V was shortened by 10 bases and J by 4 bases, with 16 bases between the two germline ends. Looked up from germline, CDR1 is SNHLY and CDR2 is FYNNEI. CDR3 residues: CATSAGGLETQYN. The CDR3 bases are TGTGCCACCTCGGCTGGGGGCCTAGAGACCCAGTACAAC.

There are many counts of this clonotype. The CDR3 DNA is TGTGCCACCCTAGCGGGACCCCAAGAGACCCAGTACTTC. This translates into CATLAGPQETQYF. The chain carries TRBV24-1 and TRBJ2-5; TRBD2 matches 9 bases. V lost 9 bases and J lost 1; bases outside the gene matches: 2. CDR1 KGHDR and CDR2 SFDVKD come from the germline V gene. The CDR3 is 13 amino acids.

This clonotype was detected ten times or more. The V call is TRBV5-1, the J call TRBJ2-2; TRBD2 aligns across 10 bases. The V gene end was trimmed by 0 bases and the J gene end by 6 bases; junction bases not matched to a gene: 2. The germline V gene has CDR1 SGHRS and CDR2 YFSETQ. This CDR3 is built from 15 residues. Written as DNA, the CDR3 is TGCGCCAGCAGCTTGGAAGCGGGGGGGCCCGGGGAGCTGTTTTTT. As protein: CASSLEAGGPGELFF.

At least ten counts were recorded for this clonotype. The J gene is TRBJ1-2, the V gene TRBV3-1; D uncertain. CDR3 size: 14 residues. Germline lookup yields CDR1 LGHDT and CDR2 YNNKEL (reference sequence). With 0 bases removed from V and 8 bases from J, the gap between germline ends came to 13 bases. CDR3 nucleotide sequence: TGTGCCAGCAGCCAAGAAGGGTCCGGGGAAGGCTACACCTTC. It specifies CASSQEGSGEGYTF. The variable domain in full, completed from reference TRBV3-1 and TRBJ1-2, reads DTAVSQTPKYLVTQMGNDKSIKCEQNLGHDTMYWYKQDSKKFLKIMFSYNNKELIINETVPNRFSPKSPDKAHLNLHINSLELGDSAVYFCASSQEGSGEGYTFGSGTRLTVV.

A word on this clonotype: A much larger clonotype is one base distant, so this may be a read error. The chain recombines TRBV20-1 with TRBJ2-3; D may be TRBD2 (6 bases). Looked up from germline, CDR1 is DFQATT and CDR2 is SNEGSKA (reference sequence). V was shortened by 3 bases and J by 1 base, with 11 bases between the two germline ends. The length of the CDR3 is 14 residues. The CDR3 DNA reads TGCAGTGCTAGGTTGACTAGAGGCACAGATACGCAGTATTTT. It encodes CSARLTRGTDTQYF.

This clonotype occurred many times. An end of the junction does not agree with germline; a read error may underlie this. The V and J genes are TRBV7-3 and TRBJ1-6; weak D call: TRBD1 (6 bases). The CDR3 spans 14 residues. Germline CDR1 and CDR2: SGHTA and FQGTGA. CDR3 sequence reads: CASSPGQPGSPLNF. The CDR3 DNA reads as TGTGCCAGCAGCCCCGGACAGCCAGGGTCACCCCTCAACTTT. The full variable domain, in which reference TRBV7-3 and TRBJ1-6 provide the parts outside the CDR3, is GAGVSQTPSNKVTEKGKYVELRCDPISGHTALYWYRQSLGQGPEFLIYFQGTGAADDSGLPNDRFFAVRPEGSVSTLKIQRTERGDSAVYLCASSPGQPGSPLNFGNGTRLTVT.

The V call is TRBV4-1, the J call TRBJ2-2, with 7 bases fitting TRBD1. This CDR3 contains 17 residues. Looked up from germline, CDR1 is MGHRA and CDR2 is YSYEKL. V lost 1 base and J lost 4; bases outside the gene matches: 9. CDR3 bases: TGCGCCAGCAGCCAAGGCCGTAAGGGGGCGACCACCGGGGAGCTGTTTTTT. Residues: CASSQGRKGATTGELFF.

This clonotype occurred many times. The chain carries TRBV7-8 and TRBJ1-1, with no clear D. CDR3 length equals 14 residues. Germline CDR1 is SGHVS and CDR2 is FQNEAQ. The V end was cut by 1 base, the J end by 0 bases, with 6 bases between. CDR3 bases: TGTGCCAGCAGCTTAGACGGGGTGAACACTGAAGCTTTCTTT. Protein: CASSLDGVNTEAFF.

This clonotype occurred many times. The genes are TRBV5-6 and TRBJ2-1, with 8 bases fitting TRBD2. The CDR3 contains 15 residues. Germline values: CDR1 SGHDT, CDR2 YYEEEE. The V gene end was trimmed by 6 bases and the J gene end by 6 bases; junction bases not matched to a gene: 11. CDR3 protein: CASNPSTGGRNEQFF. Here the CDR3 DNA reads TGTGCCAGCAACCCATCCACGGGGGGGCGCAATGAGCAGTTCTTC.

Ten or more counts support this clonotype. The chain couples TRBV10-3 to TRBJ2-5; 11 bases line up with TRBD2. Germline CDR1 reads ENHRY; CDR2 reads SYGVKD. The length of the CDR3 is 17 residues. Unmatched junction bases numbered 7, after V lost 2 bases and J lost 2 bases. Written as DNA, the CDR3 is TGTGCCATCAGTGAGACCGCTAGCGGGGGGCTTCAAGAGACCCAGTACTTC. Protein product: CAISETASGGLQETQYF.

Ten or more counts support this clonotype. The V call is TRBV7-8, the J call TRBJ1-4, with 10 bases that match TRBD1. The CDR3 length is 15 residues. J was trimmed by 8 bases and V by 5 bases; bases with no gene match: 8. Germline CDR1 reads SGHVS; CDR2 reads FQNEAQ. The CDR3 DNA reads as TGTGCCAGCAGCGACCGGACAGGGGGAAACGAAAAACTGTTTTTT. Amino acid sequence: CASSDRTGGNEKLFF.

The chain couples TRBV20-1 to TRBJ1-1; no firm D call. The V and J ends lost 5 bases and 4 bases respectively, with 11 bases between them. Germline V lookup: CDR1 DFQATT, CDR2 SNEGSKA (reference sequence). The CDR3 consists of 12 residues. The CDR3 spells CSARRVGTEAFF. Here the CDR3 DNA reads TGCAGTGCTCGTCGGGTAGGCACTGAAGCTTTCTTT.

This clonotype came up a few times. The chain couples TRBV7-2 to TRBJ2-3; D is perhaps TRBD2 (6 bases). The CDR3 runs to 15 residues. The V and J ends lost 3 bases and 2 bases respectively, with 12 bases between them. CDR1 and CDR2 from the germline V gene are SGHTA and FQGNSA. The CDR3 DNA follows: TGTGCCAGCAGCTTCCGGGGGTTCCACACAGATACGCAGTATTTT. It encodes CASSFRGFHTDTQYF.

This clonotype was counted many times. The chain joins TRBV6-1 to TRBJ2-3; 10 bases line up with TRBD1. The CDR3 contains 15 residues. V was pared by 4 bases and J by 2 bases, with 3 bases of the junction left unmatched. Per germline, CDR1 MNHNS and CDR2 SASEGT. CDR3 in DNA: TGTGCCAGCAGTGGACAGGGGGCCTTCACAGATACGCAGTATTTT. It encodes CASSGQGAFTDTQYF.

This clonotype was seen repeatedly, ten times or more. The rearrangement joins TRBV10-2 to TRBJ2-3, with D perhaps TRBD2 (7 bases). The germline V and J ends were trimmed by 5 bases and 3 bases, with 18 bases remaining between them. Germline V lookup: CDR1 WSHSY, CDR2 SAAADI. The CDR3 has 16 amino acids. The CDR3 DNA reads TGCGCCAGCAGTCTATTACGGGGGGCCGCTACAGATACGCAGTATTTT. It yields the protein CASSLLRGAATDTQYF.

This clonotype has at least ten counts. V and J are TRBV5-1 and TRBJ2-6; 7 nucleotides agree with TRBD1. Germline CDR1 SGHRS, CDR2 YFSETQ. After removal of 4 bases from V and 2 bases from J, the junction contained 18 bases not matched to a gene. This CDR3 is 20 amino acids long. CDR3 nucleotides: TGCGCCAGCAGCAAGGGAAACCGGGGACAGAGTACCACTGGGGCCAACGTCCTGACTTTC. This codes for CASSKGNRGQSTTGANVLTF.

This clonotype was counted at least ten times. The V and J genes are TRBV11-2 and TRBJ2-7, with D unresolved. The length of the CDR3 is 16 residues. CDR1 is SGHAT and CDR2 is FQNNGV in the germline V gene. Trimming stripped 1 base from V and 0 bases from J, with 13 bases between. The CDR3 protein is CASSLGYSLDSYEQYF. CDR3 sequence (DNA): TGTGCCAGCAGCTTAGGATATTCCCTCGACTCCTACGAGCAGTACTTC.

This clonotype was found many times. The genes are TRBV9 and TRBJ2-5; TRBD2 aligns across 10 bases. The CDR3 covers 15 residues. The V and J ends lost 4 bases and 0 bases, in that order; junction bases with no gene match: 3. Germline V gene sequence: CDR1 SGDLS, CDR2 YYNGEE. CDR3 in amino acids: CASSPSGGNQETQYF. The DNA of the CDR3 is TGTGCCAGCAGCCCTAGCGGGGGCAACCAAGAGACCCAGTACTTC.

This clonotype was picked up many times. The chain is built from TRBV7-3 and TRBJ2-5; D call uncertain. CDR1 and CDR2 from the germline V gene are SGHTA and FQGTGA. The CDR3 length is 15 residues. V was cut by 0 bases and J by 0 bases, with 8 bases left in between. Here the CDR3 reads CASSLTPADQETQYF. CDR3 sequence (DNA): TGTGCCAGCAGCTTAACCCCGGCAGACCAAGAGACCCAGTACTTC.

This clonotype was detected ten times or more. This chain links TRBV11-2 with TRBJ2-7, with TRBD2 matching over 11 bases. J lost 1 base, V lost 2 bases, and 7 bases had no gene match. This CDR3 is built from 17 residues. Germline V gene data show CDR1 as SGHAT and CDR2 as FQNNGV. The CDR3 spells CASSLTILAGGSYEQYF. The DNA of the CDR3 is TGTGCCAGCAGCTTAACAATTCTAGCGGGGGGATCCTACGAGCAGTACTTC.

In the case of this clonotype: Its ends do not fully match the called genes, so a read error is possible. This rearrangement joins TRBV20-1 to TRBJ1-6; D might be TRBD1 (5 bases). The CDR3 loop spans 16 amino acids. Germline values: CDR1 DFQATT, CDR2 SNEGSKA (reference sequence). CDR3 sequence (DNA): TGCAGTGCTAGAGTGGGAGGGGCCCGCTATAATTCACCCCTCAACTTT. It is translated as CSARVGGARYNSPLNF.

Concerning this clonotype itself: This may be a read error, as it is one base from a much larger clone. The genes are TRBV7-6 and TRBJ1-3; D is perhaps TRBD1 (5 bases). Germline assignment: CDR1 SGHVS and CDR2 FNYEAQ. The length of the CDR3 is 15 residues. CDR3 in amino acids: CASSLAGVQGKTIYF. In DNA, the CDR3 is TGTGCCAGCAGCTTAGCAGGGGTTCAGGGAAAAACCATATATTTT.

This clonotype was counted at least ten times. The chain joins TRBV6-1 to TRBJ1-2, with D uncertain. This CDR3 region has 12 residues. The germline gives CDR1 MNHNS, CDR2 SASEGT. V shed 1 base and J shed 4 bases, with 4 bases lying between them. CDR3 region: CASSEGVYGYTF. The CDR3 nucleotides are TGTGCCAGCAGTGAAGGAGTCTATGGCTACACCTTC.

The chain uses TRBV12-3 or TRBV12-4 and TRBJ1-2, with 9 positions matching TRBD1. V gave up 1 base and J gave up 5 bases; unmatched junction bases: 8. The length of the CDR3 is 16 residues. CDR3 bases: TGTGCCAGCAGTTTAGTGGTTGGGACAGGGAGGTATGGCTACACCTTC. Its protein product is CASSLVVGTGRYGYTF.

This clonotype was recorded at least ten times. The rearrangement links TRBV20-1 to TRBJ1-2; D is unresolved. This CDR3 has 13 residues. CDR1 and CDR2 from the germline V gene are DFQATT and SNEGSKA (reference sequence). The V gene lost 0 bases and the J gene lost 4 bases, with 9 bases spanning the gap. CDR3 sequence reads: CSARDPGSYGYTF. The CDR3 nucleotides read TGCAGTGCTAGAGATCCGGGGTCCTATGGCTACACCTTC.